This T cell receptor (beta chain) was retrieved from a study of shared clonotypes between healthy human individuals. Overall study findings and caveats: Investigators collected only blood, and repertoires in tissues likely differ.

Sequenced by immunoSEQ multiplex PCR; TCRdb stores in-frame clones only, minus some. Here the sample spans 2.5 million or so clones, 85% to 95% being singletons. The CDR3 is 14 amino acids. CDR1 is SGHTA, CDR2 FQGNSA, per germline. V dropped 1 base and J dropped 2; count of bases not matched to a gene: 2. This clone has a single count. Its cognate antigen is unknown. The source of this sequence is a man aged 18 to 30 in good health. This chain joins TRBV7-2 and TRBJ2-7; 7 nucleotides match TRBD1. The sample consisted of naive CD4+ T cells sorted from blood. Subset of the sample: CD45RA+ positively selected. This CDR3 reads CASSLGGQAYEQYF. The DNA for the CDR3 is TGTGCCAGCAGCTTAGGCGGACAGGCCTACGAGCAGTACTTC.